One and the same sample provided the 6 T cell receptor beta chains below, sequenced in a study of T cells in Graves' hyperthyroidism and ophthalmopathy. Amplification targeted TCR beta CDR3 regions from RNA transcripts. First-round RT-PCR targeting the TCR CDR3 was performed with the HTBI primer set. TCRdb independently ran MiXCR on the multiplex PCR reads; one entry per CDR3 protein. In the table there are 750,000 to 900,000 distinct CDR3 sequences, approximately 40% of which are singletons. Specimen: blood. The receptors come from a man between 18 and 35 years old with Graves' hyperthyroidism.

The CDR3 DNA sequence: TGCAGTGCGGAAGACGGGAGCTCCTACGAGCAGTACTTC. Translated: CSAEDGSSYEQYF. The gene calls are TRBV20-1 and TRBJ2-7; tentatively, D is TRBD2 (6 bases). V lost 6 bases to trimming and J lost 0 bases, with 12 bases between them. Germline assignment: CDR1 DFQATT and CDR2 SNEGSKA (reference sequence). This CDR3 is 13 amino acids long.

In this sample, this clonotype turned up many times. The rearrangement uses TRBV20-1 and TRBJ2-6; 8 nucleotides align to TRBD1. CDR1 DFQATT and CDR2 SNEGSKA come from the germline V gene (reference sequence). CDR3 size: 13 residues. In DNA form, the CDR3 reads TGCAGCTTCAGGGGGCATGGGGCCAACGTCCTGACTTTC. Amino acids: CSFRGHGANVLTF.

The CDR3 reads CASSLGRTTNEKLFF. The DNA of the CDR3 is TGCGCCAGCAGCTTGGGGAGAACTACTAATGAAAAACTGTTTTTT. The gene calls are TRBV5-1 and TRBJ1-4; D is undetermined. There are 15 residues in the CDR3. Trimming pared 0 bases from V and 2 bases from J, leaving 8 bases between. The germline gives CDR1 SGHRS, CDR2 YFSETQ.

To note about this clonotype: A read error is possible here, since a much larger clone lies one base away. In DNA form, the CDR3 reads TGTGCCAGCAGCCGGACAGGCGCTAGCCACGAGCAGTACTTC. This sequence encodes CASSRTGASHEQYF. V is TRBV7-2 and J is TRBJ2-7; 7 bases fit TRBD1. Germline assignment: CDR1 SGHTA and CDR2 FQGNSA. The CDR3 contains 14 residues. V was clipped by 5 bases and J by 5 bases; unmatched bases: 9.

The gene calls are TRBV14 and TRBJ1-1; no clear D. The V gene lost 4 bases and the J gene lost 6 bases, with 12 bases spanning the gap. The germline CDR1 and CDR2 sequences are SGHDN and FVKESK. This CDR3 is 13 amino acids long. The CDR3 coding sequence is TGTGCCAGCAGCCCGTACATCGGTGCTGAAGCTTTCTTT. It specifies CASSPYIGAEAFF.

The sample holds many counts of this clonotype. The CDR3 DNA sequence: TGTGCCAGCAGTATGGAGGGAGGTTGGGGCTACACCTTC. Protein: CASSMEGGWGYTF. The rearrangement links TRBV25-1 to TRBJ1-2; D gene ambiguous. This CDR3 comprises 13 residues. Trimming removed 5 bases from V and 8 bases from J, with 15 bases in between. Per germline, CDR1 MGHDK and CDR2 SYGVNS.